These T cell receptor beta chains were read from a single sample in a study of T cell responses to AZD1222 COVID-19 vaccine. Repertoires were generated with immunoSEQ multiplex PCR, while TCRdb's copy carries only in-frame clones and drops some. Seen here are approximately 120,000 clones, more than 80% observed once, and the top ten hold more than 4%. The source was peripheral blood, collected on day 0 of AZD1222 vaccination. The receptors shown here come from an adult in good health. Both conserved end residues are part of each CDR3. The D gene is left open where the match is weak. Clone size is given for some rows only: seen once, a few or many times, or a class if the clone is expanded.

>TRBJ2-1|TRBV28|-|TRBD2
TGTGCCAGCAGCCCAGCGGGGGGCGAGCAGTTCTTC
CASSPAGGEQFF
>TRBJ2-7|TRBV19|-|TRBD1
TGTGCCAGTAGTACCACCGGGACAGGGGGCTACGAGCAGTACTTC
CASSTTGTGGYEQYF
>TRBJ1-3|TRBV6-1|-|-
TGTGCCAGCAGTGAATGGTCCGAGGGCCTAACCACTGGAAACACCATATATTTT
CASSEWSEGLTTGNTIYF
>TRBJ2-6|TRBV15|-|-
TGTGCCACCAGCCCTGTACGAGGGTCCGGGGCCAACGTCCTGACTTTC
CATSPVRGSGANVLTF
>TRBJ1-4|TRBV3-1/TRBV3-2|-|TRBD1
TGTGCCAGCAGCGACCGCGACAGGGGGCGCGAGGAAAAACTGTTTTTT
CASSDRDRGREEKLFF
>TRBJ1-4|TRBV28|-|-
TGTGCCAGCAAAGGAGAGGCTCTAGGTGAAAAACTGTTTTTT
CASKGEALGEKLFF
>TRBJ1-2|TRBV6-5|-|TRBD1
TGTGCCAGCAGGGCCCGGACAGGGGGCGGGTATGGCTACACCTTC
CASRARTGGGYGYTF
>TRBJ2-4|TRBV30|once|-
TGTGCCTGGAGTGTTTCGTCAGGATGGGACATTCAGTACTTC
CAWSVSSGWDIQYF
>TRBJ1-2|TRBV19|-|-
TGTGCCAGTCGTGGGGAAAAAGTCTATGGCTACACCTTC
CASRGEKVYGYTF
>TRBJ1-4|TRBV7-9|-|-
TGTGCCAGCAGCTTAGAGGGGGACCTGGGAGAAAAACTGTTTTTT
CASSLEGDLGEKLFF
>TRBJ1-1|TRBV19|-|-
TGTGCCAGCGGACTGGCGGTTGCTGAAGCTTTCTTT
CASGLAVAEAFF
>TRBJ2-5|TRBV2|-|-
TGTGCCAGCAGTGAAGTTGCCAGGGGAGGAGAGACCCAGTACTTC
CASSEVARGGETQYF
>TRBJ2-2|TRBV5-1|-|TRBD1
TGCGCCAGCAGCATACAGGGGGACGGGGAGCTGTTTTTT
CASSIQGDGELFF
>TRBJ1-2|TRBV15|few|-
TGTGCCACCAGCAGTTCAGGAATACAACTCTATGGCTACACCTTC
CATSSSGIQLYGYTF
>TRBJ1-4|TRBV5-6|-|TRBD1
TGTGCCAGCAGCTCAAGGCCAGGGGGTAATGAAAAACTGTTTTTT
CASSSRPGGNEKLFF
>TRBJ1-6|TRBV6-5|-|-
TGTGCCAGCAGCAGGGAGGGGCCTTATAATTCACCCCTCCACTTT
CASSREGPYNSPLHF
>TRBJ2-3|TRBV4-2|-|-
TGTGCCAGCAGCCAAGAAGGTGGGGGCGGCCGCACAGATACGCAGTATTTT
CASSQEGGGGRTDTQYF
>TRBJ1-2|TRBV27|-|-
TGTGCCAGCAGTTTGGTTGGCATGGGTATCAACTATGGCTACACCTTC
CASSLVGMGINYGYTF
>TRBJ2-3|TRBV7-9|-|-
TGTGCCAGCAGCCCGGGACCCGGAGGAGGCACAGATACGCAGTATTTT
CASSPGPGGGTDTQYF
>TRBJ1-4|TRBV21-1|-|-
TGTGCCAGCAGCAATGAGGGTGCAACTAATGAAAAACTGTTTTTT
CASSNEGATNEKLFF
>TRBJ1-1|TRBV7-2|-|-
TGTGCCAGCAGCTTAGACGGTGCTGGCAGGGGACTTTCTGAAGCTTTCTTT
CASSLDGAGRGLSEAFF
>TRBJ2-3|TRBV9|once|TRBD2
TGTGCCAGCAGCGTACGGGCGGGGGACCTCACAGATACGCAGTATTTT
CASSVRAGDLTDTQYF
>TRBJ1-5|TRBV18|once|TRBD1
TGTGCCAGCTCACCCGGGACAGAGGGCAACCAGCCCCAGCATTTT
CASSPGTEGNQPQHF
>TRBJ2-2|TRBV3-1/TRBV3-2|-|-
TGTGCCAGCAGCTACCCACGACACCGGGAGCTGTTTTTT
CASSYPRHRELFF
>TRBJ1-1|TRBV6-5|-|-
TGTGCCAGCAGTTACTCGCGGCAGGGAGGGACTGAAGCTTTCTTT
CASSYSRQGGTEAFF
>TRBJ2-6|TRBV30|few|-
TGTGCCTGGGATCCGAGCTCTGGGGCCAACGTCCTGACTTTC
CAWDPSSGANVLTF
>TRBJ2-5|TRBV24-1|-|-
TGTGCCACCAGTGGAGGGAGTGAGACCCAGTACTTC
CATSGGSETQYF
>TRBJ2-5|TRBV11-1|-|TRBD2
TGTGCCAGCTCGGTTTTGGCGGGGGTGACCCAGTACTTC
CASSVLAGVTQYF
>TRBJ2-7|TRBV4-3|-|TRBD2
TGCGCCAGCAGCCAAGACGCGACTAGCGCCTACGAGCAGTACTTC
CASSQDATSAYEQYF
>TRBJ1-2|TRBV5-1|-|TRBD1
TGCGCCAGCAGCCCCGGGACAGGGAACTCCTATGGCTACACCTTC
CASSPGTGNSYGYTF
>TRBJ1-1|TRBV19|-|-
TGTGCCAGTAGTACAGGGCAGACTGAAGCTTTCTTT
CASSTGQTEAFF
>TRBJ1-1|TRBV7-9|-|-
TGTGCCAGCAGCTTAGCCGCAGGGGTCGCTGAAGCTTTCTTT
CASSLAAGVAEAFF
>TRBJ1-3|TRBV9|-|-
TGTGCCAGCAGCGTAGGGGGGGGATCCACCGGAAACACCATATATTTT
CASSVGGGSTGNTIYF
>TRBJ1-5|TRBV10-3|-|-
TGTGCCATCAGTGAGTCGGTTACATTGGGGAGCAATCAGCCCCAGCATTTT
CAISESVTLGSNQPQHF
>TRBJ1-5|TRBV20-1|-|-
TGCAGTGTCGGTGGCGTTCAGCCCCAGCATTTT
CSVGGVQPQHF
>TRBJ2-1|TRBV7-2|-|TRBD2
TGTGCCACCGGACTAGCGGGGGCCTACAATGAGCAGTTCTTC
CATGLAGAYNEQFF
>TRBJ1-1|TRBV7-9|-|-
TGTGCCAGCGTCACCGGGACGGAGAACACTGAAGCTTTCTTT
CASVTGTENTEAFF
>TRBJ2-7|TRBV28|once|-
TGTGCCAGCACCGCACAATACGAGCAGTACTTC
CASTAQYEQYF
>TRBJ2-1|TRBV7-3|-|TRBD1
TGTGCCAGCAGCCCAAGGGGGCTTGGGAACAATGAGCAGTTCTTC
CASSPRGLGNNEQFF
>TRBJ1-2|TRBV14|-|-
TGTGCCAGCAGCCTTGCCGAGGGGGGTGGCTACACCTTC
CASSLAEGGGYTF
>TRBJ2-1|TRBV28|-|-
TGTGCCAAGTTTGGGGGCGCTTTTGCTGAGCAGTTCTTC
CAKFGGAFAEQFF
>TRBJ1-2|TRBV29-1|-|TRBD1
TGCAGCGTGGGGACAGAAGACTATGGCTACACCTTC
CSVGTEDYGYTF
>TRBJ1-4|TRBV30|-|-
TGTGCCTGGAGTGTATGGGGGTCCGGGTGGTTGTATTTT
CAWSVWGSGWLYF
>TRBJ2-3|TRBV19|-|TRBD1
TGTGCCAGTACTCCCAGGGGACAGTACGCAGATACGCAGTATTTT
CASTPRGQYADTQYF
>TRBJ1-1|TRBV7-9|-|-
TGTGCCAGCAGCTTAGACATGAACACTGAAGCTTTCTTT
CASSLDMNTEAFF
>TRBJ1-2|TRBV7-9|once|TRBD1
TGTGCCAGCAGCTTAGCGGTAATACAGGGGGCCAGAGGTGGCTACACCTTC
CASSLAVIQGARGGYTF
>TRBJ2-7|TRBV18|-|-
TGTGCCAGCTCCCAGTTACAGGGTGCATATAGCGAGCAGTACTTC
CASSQLQGAYSEQYF
>TRBJ2-1|TRBV6-2/TRBV6-3|-|TRBD2
TGTGCCAGCAGTTCTAGCGGGGGGGGCGGTGAGCAGTTCTTC
CASSSSGGGGEQFF
>TRBJ1-1|TRBV29-1|-|-
TGCAGCGTTGTCAGAAGCGAGGGCACTGAAGCTTTCTTT
CSVVRSEGTEAFF
>TRBJ1-2|TRBV6-5|-|TRBD1
TGTGCCAGCAGTTACTCAGATTGGACAGGGGGCTATGGCTACACCTTC
CASSYSDWTGGYGYTF
>TRBJ1-1|TRBV28|-|-
TGTGCCAGCAGTCCCCCGGCAGGGATGAACACTGAAGCTTTCTTT
CASSPPAGMNTEAFF
>TRBJ1-5|TRBV7-6|-|TRBD1
TGTGCCAGCAGCCCTACCTCTGGACAGGATAGCAATCAGCCCCAGCATTTT
CASSPTSGQDSNQPQHF
>TRBJ1-5|TRBV10-2|few|-
TGCGCCAGCAGTGATAATAGCAATCAGCCCCAGCATTTT
CASSDNSNQPQHF
>TRBJ2-6|TRBV27|-|-
TGTGCCAGCAGTTTAGAGACAGATGGGACTGGGGCCAACGTCCTGACTTTC
CASSLETDGTGANVLTF
>TRBJ1-2|TRBV6-5|-|-
TGTGCCAGCCCCCCGGGGAGCAGCATTGTCGACTACACCTTC
CASPPGSSIVDYTF